This T cell receptor beta chain emerged from a study of T-cell reconstitution after alpha-beta-depleted transplantation in children. This clonotype has a count of ten or more. Unique molecular identifiers were incorporated when the TCRbeta library was constructed. TCRdb reprocessed the PCR reads via MiXCR and lists one record per CDR3 protein. The sample yields approximately 350,000 distinct CDR3 sequences, 10% to 15% seen once. This receptor was taken from a human donor who donated a stem cell graft to a child with Fanconi anemia. The starting material was PBMCs, obtained from the stem cell graft.

The CDR3 nucleotides read TGTGCCAGCACCAGACGTGGGGGAGCCACAGATACGCAGTATTTT. It specifies CASTRRGGATDTQYF. V is TRBV12-3 or TRBV12-4 and J is TRBJ2-3; possibly TRBD1 or TRBD2 for D (5 bases each). V lost 7 bases and J lost 2, with 16 bases in between. The CDR3 runs 15 residues.